These 26 T cell receptor beta chains share one sample of origin, sequenced in a study of CD8 T cells in ankylosing spondylitis. TCRdb analysed the 5' RACE reads with MiXCR anew, one entry per CDR3 protein. The sample records fewer than 150,000 distinct CDR3 sequences, approximately 7.4% being singletons. The sequenced material came from blood, either unsorted or a sorted T cell fraction (not recorded which). The receptors shown here come from a female donor with ankylosing spondylitis or in good health (not recorded which).

This sequence joins TRBV6-1 and TRBJ2-1; 11 bases are a match to TRBD1. This CDR3 region has 19 residues. Germline lookup yields CDR1 MNHNS and CDR2 SASEGT. V lost 6 bases, J lost 3 bases, and 16 bases stayed unmatched. For the CDR3, the DNA is TGTGCCAGCAGCCCGCAATGGACAGGGGGCTTGAGGGACTACAATGAGCAGTTCTTC. Amino acids: CASSPQWTGGLRDYNEQFF.

This clonotype was counted many times. The chain recombines TRBV20-1 with TRBJ2-1; no clear D. The ends were cut back, 3 bases at V and 9 bases at J, with 15 bases in the middle. Germline CDR1 reads DFQATT; CDR2 reads SNEGSKA (reference sequence). The CDR3 covers 13 residues. The CDR3 loop is CSARIGAIGEQFF. CDR3 nucleotide sequence: TGCAGTGCTAGGATCGGAGCCATAGGTGAGCAGTTCTTC.

This clonotype was seen repeatedly, ten times or more. The CDR3 does not close with the conserved phenylalanine or tryptophan, likely indicating a read error. No DNA is shown, since the ends of the CDR3 on it are uncertain; the CDR3 is the one TCRdb lists. The CDR3 sequence is CASLGPRP. The chain carries TRBV21-1 and TRBJ1-1. TRBV21-1 is tagged as a pseudogene. The CDR3 is 8 residues long, ends included.

Only a few counts were recorded for this clonotype. This chain connects TRBV18 to TRBJ2-5; D remains ambiguous. CDR1 and CDR2 from the germline V gene are KGHSH and LQKENI. The CDR3 is 11 residues long. V dropped 8 bases and J dropped 4 bases, with 8 bases sitting between them. CDR3 residues: CASGPRETQYF. CDR3 in DNA: TGTGCCAGCGGTCCACGAGAGACCCAGTACTTC.

At least ten counts were recorded for this clonotype. The rearrangement uses TRBV12-3 or TRBV12-4 and TRBJ1-1; no clear D gene. V lost 4 bases and J lost 5, with 8 bases in between. The CDR3 is made up of 12 amino acids. The CDR3 is CASSSEGTEAFF. The CDR3 region has the DNA TGTGCCAGCAGTTCCGAGGGTACTGAAGCTTTCTTT.

CDR3 residues: CASTLTQGGETQYF. CDR3 DNA sequence: TGTGCCAGCACCCTCACCCAGGGTGGAGAGACCCAGTACTTC. This rearrangement joins TRBV12-3 or TRBV12-4 to TRBJ2-5; maybe TRBD1 (5 bases). Trimming took off 7 bases at V and 4 bases at J, with 16 bases between the two ends. There are 14 residues in the CDR3.

This clonotype was recorded at least ten times. The CDR3 DNA reads TGTGCCAGCAGCCGTAGGACAGGGGGTAACACTGAAGCTTTCTTT. Encoded protein: CASSRRTGGNTEAFF. The rearrangement uses TRBV7-9 and TRBJ1-1; 10 bases line up with TRBD1. Germline trimming cut 5 bases from V and 2 bases from J; bases unmatched to any gene: 5. This CDR3 is built from 15 residues. CDR1 and CDR2 from the germline V gene are SEHNR and FQNEAQ (reference sequence). The full variable domain, rest sourced from reference TRBV7-9 and TRBJ1-1, is DTGVSQNPRHKITKRGQNVTFRCDPISEHNRLYWYRQTLGQGPEFLTYFQNEAQLEKSRLLSDRFSAERPKGSFSTLEIQRTEQGDSAMYLCASSRRTGGNTEAFFGQGTRLTVV.

V is TRBV7-9 and J is TRBJ2-7; D might be TRBD1 (6 bases). CDR3 length equals 14 residues. Trimming left V 3 bases short and J 0 bases short, with 9 bases between. Germline CDR1 and CDR2: SEHNR and FQNEAQ (reference sequence). Here the CDR3 DNA reads TGTGCCAGCAGCTTTGAAGGGGGCTCCTACGAGCAGTACTTC. Residues: CASSFEGGSYEQYF.

This clonotype has a count of ten or more. The rearrangement links TRBV4-1 to TRBJ1-2; tentative D call: TRBD1 (6 bases). Germline CDR1 is MGHRA and CDR2 is YSYEKL. V dropped 3 bases and J dropped 6 bases, with 20 bases sitting between them. This CDR3 has 16 amino acids. Here the CDR3 DNA reads TGCGCCAGCAGCCAGTCCTCCAGGGGCTGGGTCGATGGCTACACCTTC. As protein: CASSQSSRGWVDGYTF.

This clonotype has at least ten counts. V and J are TRBV5-1 and TRBJ1-4; possible D gene TRBD1, 5 bases. V was shortened by 0 bases and J by 8 bases, with 14 bases between the two germline ends. CDR1 SGHRS and CDR2 YFSETQ come from the germline V gene. CDR3 length: 15 residues. The CDR3 DNA reads TGCGCCAGCAGCTTGGGGGGGACGCCGAAGGAAAAACTGTTTTTT. Encoded protein: CASSLGGTPKEKLFF. The full variable domain, completed using reference TRBV5-1 and TRBJ1-4, is KAGVTQTPRYLIKTRGQQVTLSCSPISGHRSVSWYQQTPGQGLQFLFEYFSETQRNKGNFPGRFSGRQFSNSRSEMNVSTLELGDSALYLCASSLGGTPKEKLFFGSGTQLSVL.

Many counts were recorded for this clonotype. V usage is TRBV2 and J usage is TRBJ1-4; D unclear. With 4 bases removed from V and 5 bases from J, the gap between germline ends came to 5 bases. From germline, CDR1 is SNHLY and CDR2 FYNNEI. The CDR3 covers 12 residues. This CDR3 reads CASSGGNEKLFF. The CDR3 DNA follows: TGTGCCAGCAGTGGAGGGAATGAAAAACTGTTTTTT.

This clonotype was recorded many times. V is TRBV12-3 or TRBV12-4 and J is TRBJ1-4, with 8 bases aligning to TRBD1. CDR3 size: 12 residues. V shed 8 bases and J 8 bases; nucleotides not matched to a gene: 4. For the CDR3, the DNA is TGTGCCAGCGCCAACAGGGGGGAAAAACTGTTTTTT. Amino acid sequence: CASANRGEKLFF.

This clonotype was seen only a few times. Just one base apart from a much larger clone, this may be a read error. The rearrangement uses TRBV29-1 and TRBJ2-5, with D perhaps matching TRBD1 (6 bases). The CDR3 length is 13 residues. CDR1 is SQVTM, CDR2 ANQGSEA, per germline. The CDR3 coding sequence is TGCAGCGTCGACCGTGGACAGCAAGAGGCCCAGTACTTC. Translated: CSVDRGQQEAQYF.

This clonotype was picked up many times. The rearrangement links TRBV24-1 to TRBJ2-3, with 7 bases matching TRBD1. J gave up 3 bases and V 3 bases, and 5 bases lay outside the gene matches. Germline V lookup: CDR1 KGHDR, CDR2 SFDVKD. The CDR3 is 15 amino acids. The CDR3 reads CATSDGKGATDTQYF. The CDR3 nucleotides are TGTGCCACCAGTGATGGTAAGGGGGCAACAGATACGCAGTATTTT.

This clonotype was counted at least ten times. V is TRBV11-2 and J is TRBJ2-1, with 9 bases identical to TRBD1. This CDR3 region has 12 residues. V lost 10 bases, J lost 6 bases, and 4 bases stayed unmatched. The germline V gene has CDR1 SGHAT and CDR2 FQNNGV. The DNA of the CDR3 is TGTGCCACCGACAGGGGGGGCAATGAGCAGTTCTTC. Translating gives CATDRGGNEQFF.

This clonotype was recorded many times. The V gene is TRBV20-1, the J gene TRBJ2-7, with 7 bases aligning to TRBD2. CDR1 is DFQATT and CDR2 is SNEGSKA in the germline V gene (reference sequence). This CDR3 region has 11 residues. Germline trimming cut 7 bases from V and 6 bases from J; bases unmatched to any gene: 6. This CDR3 reads CSVPWGGEQYF. For the CDR3, the DNA is TGCAGTGTCCCGTGGGGGGGCGAGCAGTACTTC.

At least ten counts were recorded for this clonotype. The chain recombines TRBV2 with TRBJ1-2; no clear D. Trimming shortened V by 5 bases and J by 3 bases, and 1 base separated the two germline ends. CDR3 length: 10 residues. From germline, CDR1 is SNHLY and CDR2 FYNNEI. CDR3 sequence (DNA): TGTGCCAGCAGTTACTATGGCTACACCTTC. Translating gives CASSYYGYTF.

This clonotype occurred many times. This chain links TRBV27 with TRBJ2-1; 11 nucleotides align to TRBD2. V dropped 6 bases and J dropped 9; count of bases not matched to a gene: 10. Germline CDR1 is MNHEY and CDR2 is SMNVEV (reference sequence). The CDR3 runs to 15 residues. CDR3 sequence reads: CASSPGTSGYGEQFF. The CDR3 DNA reads TGTGCCAGCAGCCCTGGGACTAGCGGATACGGTGAGCAGTTCTTC.

This clonotype has ten or more counts. The gene calls are TRBV4-1 and TRBJ1-6, with unresolved D. CDR1 is MGHRA, CDR2 YSYEKL, per germline. Trimming took off 1 base at V and 10 bases at J, with 20 bases between the two ends. This CDR3 comprises 17 residues. In nucleotides, the CDR3 is TGCGCCAGCAGCCAAGGGCCCGGGGTAATTGAGGAATCACCCCTCCACTTT. Protein sequence: CASSQGPGVIEESPLHF.

This clonotype was seen repeatedly, ten times or more. The V call is TRBV5-1, the J call TRBJ2-7; D is uncertain. Trimming stripped 4 bases from V and 2 bases from J, with 19 bases between. The CDR3 length is 16 residues. Germline assignment: CDR1 SGHRS and CDR2 YFSETQ. CDR3 sequence: CASSPYGLDPAYEQYF. The CDR3 DNA is TGCGCCAGCAGCCCCTACGGGTTGGACCCAGCCTACGAGCAGTACTTC.

This clonotype was found many times. The rearrangement joins TRBV28 to TRBJ2-1; 8 bases align to TRBD1. Trimming cost V 2 bases and J 7 bases; bases outside gene matches: 7. The CDR3 covers 15 residues. Per germline, CDR1 MDHEN and CDR2 SYDVKM. CDR3 sequence reads: CASSLIGQGGNEQFF. The CDR3 DNA reads as TGTGCCAGCAGTTTAATCGGACAGGGTGGAAATGAGCAGTTCTTC.

This clonotype was picked up a small number of times. The J gene is TRBJ2-2, the V gene TRBV3-1; D possibly matches TRBD1 or TRBD2 (5 bases each). Germline loops: CDR1 LGHDT, CDR2 YNNKEL (reference sequence). Trimming stripped 3 bases from V and 6 bases from J, with 23 bases between. The CDR3 runs to 18 residues. The CDR3 DNA is TGTGCCAGCAGCCACGCCACCGGGACCCCAGTCGGTTCCGGGGAGCTGTTTTTT. Its protein product is CASSHATGTPVGSGELFF.

At least ten counts were recorded for this clonotype. The rearrangement joins TRBV15 to TRBJ2-1, with 7 bases that match TRBD1. The length of the CDR3 is 14 residues. Germline lookup yields CDR1 LNHNV and CDR2 YYDKDF (reference sequence). J was trimmed by 3 bases and V by 5 bases; bases with no gene match: 4. The CDR3 coding sequence is TGTGCCACCAGCTCCGGGACAGTCTACAATGAGCAGTTCTTC. Its protein is CATSSGTVYNEQFF.

This clonotype came up many times. V usage is TRBV5-1 and J usage is TRBJ1-1; D remains unclear. This CDR3 is 14 amino acids long. Germline lookup yields CDR1 SGHRS and CDR2 YFSETQ. With 3 bases removed from V and 3 bases from J, the gap between germline ends came to 12 bases. CDR3 nucleotides: TGCGCCAGCAGCTCCCAGATTTGGGACACTGAAGCTTTCTTT. It is translated as CASSSQIWDTEAFF.

This clonotype was seen at least ten times. The chain has TRBV4-3 and TRBJ1-5; unclear D gene. Germline V gene lookup returns CDR1 LGHNA and CDR2 YSLEER. The CDR3 spans 15 residues. V shed 1 base and J shed 1 base, with 8 bases lying between them. CDR3 coding DNA: TGCGCCAGCAGCCAAGGGATTTTAAGCAATCAGCCCCAGCATTTT. Translating it yields CASSQGILSNQPQHF.

This clonotype showed up many times. The rearrangement links TRBV6-2 or TRBV6-3 to TRBJ1-1, with 7 bases fitting TRBD1. CDR1 and CDR2 (germline): MNHEY, SVGEGT. V trimming: 4 bases; J trimming: 12 bases; junction bases outside the gene matches: 5. CDR3 length: 11 amino acids. This chain's CDR3 is CASSFDRATFF. CDR3 bases: TGTGCCAGCAGTTTTGACAGGGCGACTTTCTTT.